What follows are 15 T cell receptor beta chains derived from one specimen sequenced in a study of shared clonotypes between healthy human individuals. TCRdb keeps only in-frame clones here, not all; method: immunoSEQ multiplex PCR. Counted here are about 2.5 million clones, 80% to 95% occurring once; the ten biggest clones make up more than 0.35%. Material for sequencing was naive CD4+ T cells from PBMCs. Specified subset: CD45RA+ positively selected. Receptor source: a man younger than 30 in good health. Some clones in this sample may be carry-over from other donors' samples.

The J gene is TRBJ1-2, the V gene TRBV5-8; 8 bases map to TRBD1. Germline V lookup: CDR1 SGHTS, CDR2 YDEGEE. The junction had 3 bases not matched to a gene; V was cut back by 0 bases and J by 5 bases. The CDR3 covers 14 residues. For the CDR3, the DNA is TGTGCCAGCAGCTTGGTATGGACAGGGTATGGCTACACCTTC. Amino acid sequence: CASSLVWTGYGYTF.

The genes are TRBV2 and TRBJ2-5; the match to TRBD2 covers 10 bases. The CDR3 sequence is 15 residues long. Germline assignment: CDR1 SNHLY and CDR2 FYNNEI. V shed 2 bases and J 3 bases; nucleotides not matched to a gene: 3. The CDR3 region has the DNA TGTGCCAGCAGTGAAAATGGACTAGCGGAAGAGACCCAGTACTTC. Its translation is CASSENGLAEETQYF.

The V call is TRBV30, the J call TRBJ1-5, with 10 bases matching TRBD1. Germline V CDR1 and CDR2: GTSNPN, SVGIG (reference sequence). Trimming at V came to 2 bases and at J to 5 bases, leaving 9 bases not matched to a gene. The CDR3 totals 16 residues. For the CDR3, the DNA is TGTGCCTGGAGTAGGGAGACAGGGGGCAGGCATCAGCCCCAGCATTTT. This encodes CAWSRETGGRHQPQHF.

The V and J genes are TRBV2 and TRBJ2-7; the D gene could be TRBD1 or TRBD2 (6 bases each). From germline, CDR1 is SNHLY and CDR2 FYNNEI. V was clipped by 3 bases and J by 5 bases, with 20 bases between them. This CDR3 is built from 16 residues. CDR3: CASSDQGTRLGDEQYF. The CDR3 DNA is TGTGCCAGCAGTGATCAGGGGACCCGACTAGGCGACGAGCAGTACTTC.

V usage is TRBV10-2 and J usage is TRBJ2-5; D is uncertain. V lost 5 bases and J 5 bases, leaving 9 bases between the germline ends. Germline-derived CDR1 and CDR2 are WSHSY and SAAADI. The CDR3 length is 12 residues. CDR3 bases: TGCGCCAGCAGTAGTAGTTTGGAGACCCAGTACTTC. As protein: CASSSSLETQYF.

This chain connects TRBV9 to TRBJ1-1; TRBD1 aligns across 8 bases. V shed 4 bases, J shed 4 bases, and the junction held 12 bases outside the gene matches. Germline V lookup: CDR1 SGDLS, CDR2 YYNGEE. The CDR3 covers 16 residues. CDR3 nucleotides: TGTGCCAGCAGCCGGGAAGCGGGACAGGTCGGCACTGAAGCTTTCTTT. Its protein is CASSREAGQVGTEAFF.

This clone was seen just once. This chain links TRBV23-1 with TRBJ1-2; no clear D. Being an ORF, TRBV23-1 has a function that is uncertain. Between the trimmed V and J ends, which lost 11 bases and 0 bases, there was a span of 13 bases. The CDR3 sequence is 13 residues long. The CDR3 region is CALPATPNYGYTF. The CDR3 DNA reads as TGCGCCTTGCCGGCAACTCCTAACTATGGCTACACCTTC.

The chain joins TRBV5-1 to TRBJ2-7; no reliable D call. The CDR3 covers 15 residues. Germline V gene data show CDR1 as SGHRS and CDR2 as YFSETQ. With 0 bases removed from V and 7 bases from J, the gap between germline ends came to 17 bases. The chain's CDR3 is CASSLVGSAVGEQYF. CDR3 bases: TGCGCCAGCAGCTTGGTCGGTTCCGCTGTAGGGGAGCAGTACTTC.

This sequence joins TRBV7-9 and TRBJ2-5, with 7 positions matching TRBD2. The CDR3 loop spans 13 amino acids. CDR1 and CDR2 (germline): SEHNR, FQNEAQ (reference sequence). V dropped 4 bases and J dropped 5; count of bases not matched to a gene: 4. DNA for the CDR3: TGTGCCAGCAGCTCCCTGGGGGGGGAGACCCAGTACTTC. Protein product: CASSSLGGETQYF. The variable domain in full, completed from reference TRBV7-9 and TRBJ2-5, reads DTGVSQNPRHKITKRGQNVTFRCDPISEHNRLYWYRQTLGQGPEFLTYFQNEAQLEKSRLLSDRFSAERPKGSFSTLEIQRTEQGDSAMYLCASSSLGGETQYFGPGTRLLVL.

This chain connects TRBV6-5 to TRBJ2-7; D gene ambiguous. The V end was cut by 0 bases, the J end by 6 bases, with 18 bases between. This CDR3 comprises 16 residues. Germline loops: CDR1 MNHEY, CDR2 SVGAGI. CDR3 protein: CASSYSPIIGKFEQYF. CDR3 nucleotides: TGTGCCAGCAGTTACTCCCCGATAATCGGCAAATTCGAGCAGTACTTC.

The chain combines TRBV2 with TRBJ1-4; D might be TRBD1 (6 bases). CDR3 length: 15 amino acids. Looked up from germline, CDR1 is SNHLY and CDR2 is FYNNEI. Trimming took 10 bases from V and 3 from J, leaving 18 bases between them. Written as DNA, the CDR3 is TGTGCCACCACAGGGCAGGGTGGTCCTAATGAAAAACTGTTTTTT. Its translation is CATTGQGGPNEKLFF.

The V gene is TRBV4-3, the J gene TRBJ1-1; 7 bases fit TRBD1. Germline trimming cut 3 bases from V and 0 bases from J; bases unmatched to any gene: 1. The CDR3 extends over 14 amino acids. The germline CDR1 and CDR2 sequences are LGHNA and YSLEER. The CDR3 reads CASSHDRVNTEAFF. The CDR3, as DNA: TGCGCCAGCAGCCACGACAGGGTGAACACTGAAGCTTTCTTT.

This clone appeared once. This chain uses TRBV5-8 with TRBJ2-3, with D possibly TRBD1 on 6 matching bases. Germline lookup yields CDR1 SGHTS and CDR2 YDEGEE. The V end lost 10 bases, the J end lost 3 bases, and 15 bases lay between the germline ends. This CDR3 comprises 13 residues. The CDR3 here is CAPGGGGTDTQYF. CDR3 DNA: TGTGCCCCTGGGGGCGGTGGAACAGATACGCAGTATTTT.

The chain carries TRBV6-6 and TRBJ2-1; D perhaps matches TRBD1 (5 bases). Between the trimmed V and J ends, which lost 4 bases and 12 bases, there was a span of 13 bases. The CDR3 length is 12 residues. Germline V gene data show CDR1 as MNHNY and CDR2 as SVGAGI (reference sequence). CDR3 sequence: CASSSQWGGQFF. CDR3 in DNA: TGTGCCAGCAGTTCCCAGTGGGGCGGGCAGTTCTTC.

This chain uses TRBV10-3 with TRBJ2-3, with 13 bases that match TRBD2. V gave up 6 bases and J gave up 6 bases; unmatched junction bases: 9. The CDR3 consists of 16 residues. Germline V gene lookup returns CDR1 ENHRY and CDR2 SYGVKD. The CDR3 region is CAIRAGTSGMTDTQYF. Written as DNA, the CDR3 is TGTGCCATCAGGGCCGGGACTAGCGGGATGACGGATACGCAGTATTTT.